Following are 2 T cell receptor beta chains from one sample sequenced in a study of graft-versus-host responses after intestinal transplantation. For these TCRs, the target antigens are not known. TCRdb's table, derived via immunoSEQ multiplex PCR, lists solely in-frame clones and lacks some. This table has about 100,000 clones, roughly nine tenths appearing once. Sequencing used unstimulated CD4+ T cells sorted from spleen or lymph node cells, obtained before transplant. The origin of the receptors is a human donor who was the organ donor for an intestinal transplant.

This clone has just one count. CDR3 sequence (DNA): TGCGCCAGCAACGGTGGAGCCGGGGAGCTGTTTTTT. It yields the protein CASNGGAGELFF. The rearrangement uses TRBV5-1 and TRBJ2-2; no clear D. Germline V gene data show CDR1 as SGHRS and CDR2 as YFSETQ. V was shortened by 6 bases and J by 6 bases, with 9 bases between the two germline ends. This CDR3 region has 12 residues.

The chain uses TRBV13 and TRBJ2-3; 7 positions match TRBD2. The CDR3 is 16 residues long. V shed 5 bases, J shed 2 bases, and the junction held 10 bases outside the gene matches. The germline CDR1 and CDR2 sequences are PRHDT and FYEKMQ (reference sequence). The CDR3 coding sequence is TGTGCCAGCAGCCGATCTCTAGCGGAGGTCACAGATACGCAGTATTTT. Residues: CASSRSLAEVTDTQYF.